The present T cell receptor (beta chain) was sequenced within a study of blood T cell repertoires in COVID-19. Study-wide context: In each case, the material was cDNA or gDNA derived from T cells, B-cell-depleted T cells, or PBMCs.

Generated by immunoSEQ multiplex PCR, the TCRdb table keeps only in-frame clones and is missing some. The sample contains around 130,000 clones, approximately 85% of which appear only once. This CDR3 comprises 14 residues. Germline lookup yields CDR1 LGHNT and CDR2 FRNRAP. Trimming cost V 1 base and J 10 bases, with 14 bases left between them. Sequenced input: peripheral blood. The chain carries TRBV12-5 and TRBJ1-3; no definite D call. The receptor was isolated from a human donor in a cohort sampled during active COVID-19. This CDR3 is CASGLGGSPRTIYF. The DNA of the CDR3 is TGTGCTAGTGGTTTGGGAGGCAGCCCTCGGACCATATATTTT. The variable domain in full, completed from reference TRBV12-5 and TRBJ1-3, reads DARVTQTPRHKVTEMGQEVTMRCQPILGHNTVFWYRQTMMQGLELLAYFRNRAPLDDSGMPKDRFSAEMPDATLATLKIQPSEPRDSAVYFCASGLGGSPRTIYFGEGSWLTVV.